This TCR beta chain derives from a study of CD8 T cells in ankylosing spondylitis. This CDR3 is built from 14 residues. CDR1 is LGHDT, CDR2 YNNKEL, per germline (reference sequence). V shed 0 bases and J shed 3 bases, with 9 bases lying between them. One entry per CDR3 protein, called by TCRdb with MiXCR from the 5' RACE reads. The table includes around 250,000 distinct CDR3 sequences, 9.5% to 12% detected once. Sequenced sample: blood, either unsorted or a sorted T cell fraction (not recorded which). The clonotype originates from a male donor with ankylosing spondylitis or in good health (not recorded which). V gene TRBV3-1 combines with J gene TRBJ2-7; D remains ambiguous. CDR3 loop: CASSQEPNLYEQYF. CDR3 DNA: TGTGCCAGCAGCCAAGAACCGAATCTCTACGAGCAGTACTTC.